This T cell receptor (beta chain) was retrieved from a study of T-cell reconstitution after alpha-beta-depleted transplantation in children. Unique molecular identifiers featured in how the TCRbeta library was prepared. TCRdb called the PCR reads again in MiXCR, with one record for every CDR3 protein. The repertoire has 400,000 to 500,000 distinct CDR3 sequences, around 9.9% of them found once; the top ten carry roughly 5.1%. CDR3 size: 16 residues. The junction had 7 bases not matched to a gene; V was cut back by 3 bases and J by 3 bases. Germline CDR1 SGHNT, CDR2 YYREEE (reference sequence). This TCR was sampled from a human donor who donated a stem cell graft to a child with acute myeloid leukemia. This sequence joins TRBV5-4 and TRBJ2-1; 9 positions agree with TRBD2. The sequencing used PBMCs from the stem cell graft donor, collected from the stem cell graft. Here the CDR3 reads CASSWGVAGDYNEQFF. The CDR3 bases are TGTGCCAGCAGCTGGGGAGTAGCGGGAGACTACAATGAGCAGTTCTTC.